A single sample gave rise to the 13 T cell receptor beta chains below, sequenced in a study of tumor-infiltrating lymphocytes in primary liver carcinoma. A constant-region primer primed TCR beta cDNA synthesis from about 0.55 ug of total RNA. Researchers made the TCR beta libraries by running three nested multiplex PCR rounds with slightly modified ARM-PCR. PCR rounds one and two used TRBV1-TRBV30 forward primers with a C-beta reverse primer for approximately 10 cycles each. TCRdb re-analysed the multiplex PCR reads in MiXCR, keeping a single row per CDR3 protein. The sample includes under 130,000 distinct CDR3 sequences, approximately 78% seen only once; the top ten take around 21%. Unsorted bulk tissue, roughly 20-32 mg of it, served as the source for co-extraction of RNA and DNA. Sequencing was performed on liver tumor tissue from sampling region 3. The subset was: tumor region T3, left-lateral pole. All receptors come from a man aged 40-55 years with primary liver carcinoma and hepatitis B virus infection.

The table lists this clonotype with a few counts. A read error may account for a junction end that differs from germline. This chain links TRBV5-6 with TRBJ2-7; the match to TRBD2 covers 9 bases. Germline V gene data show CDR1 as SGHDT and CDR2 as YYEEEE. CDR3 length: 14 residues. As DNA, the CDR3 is TGTACCAGCAGCTTCCTGGGACTAGCATACGAGCAGTACTTC. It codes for CTSSFLGLAYEQYF.

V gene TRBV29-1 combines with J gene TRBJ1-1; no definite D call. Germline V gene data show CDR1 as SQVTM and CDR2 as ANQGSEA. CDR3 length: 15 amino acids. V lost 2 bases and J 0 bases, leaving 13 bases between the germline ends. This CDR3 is CSVEMGWVMNTEAFF. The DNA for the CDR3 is TGCAGCGTTGAAATGGGGTGGGTAATGAACACTGAAGCTTTCTTT.

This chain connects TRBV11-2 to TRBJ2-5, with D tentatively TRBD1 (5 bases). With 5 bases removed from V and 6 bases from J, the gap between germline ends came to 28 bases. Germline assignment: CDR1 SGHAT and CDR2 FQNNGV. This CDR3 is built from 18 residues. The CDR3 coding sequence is TGTGCCAGCAGCCCTGGCTCAATCCAGGGTACTGGGCGGAAGACCCAGTACTTC. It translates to CASSPGSIQGTGRKTQYF.

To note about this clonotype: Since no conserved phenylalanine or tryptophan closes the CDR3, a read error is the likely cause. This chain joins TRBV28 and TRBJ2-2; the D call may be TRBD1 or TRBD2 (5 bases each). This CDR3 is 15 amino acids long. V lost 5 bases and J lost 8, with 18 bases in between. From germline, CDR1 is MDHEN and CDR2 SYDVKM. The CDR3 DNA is TGTGCCAGCAGTCCCGCCGGGACGGACGTTGGGGAGCTGTTTTAT. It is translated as CASSPAGTDVGELFY.

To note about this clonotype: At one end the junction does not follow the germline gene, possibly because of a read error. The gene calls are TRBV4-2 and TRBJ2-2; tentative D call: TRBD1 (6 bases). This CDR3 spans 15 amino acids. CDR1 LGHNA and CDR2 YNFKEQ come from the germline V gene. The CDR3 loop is CASSQTRDTTEELFF. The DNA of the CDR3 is TGTGCCAGCAGCCAAACCCGGGACACAACCGAGGAGCTGTTTTTT.

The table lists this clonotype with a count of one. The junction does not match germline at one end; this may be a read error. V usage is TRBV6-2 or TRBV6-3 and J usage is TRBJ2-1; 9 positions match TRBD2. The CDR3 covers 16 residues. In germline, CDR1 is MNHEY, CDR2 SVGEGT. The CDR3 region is CVSSFYIAGAEDEQFF. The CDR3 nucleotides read TGTGTCAGCAGTTTCTATATAGCGGGAGCCGAGGATGAGCAGTTCTTC.

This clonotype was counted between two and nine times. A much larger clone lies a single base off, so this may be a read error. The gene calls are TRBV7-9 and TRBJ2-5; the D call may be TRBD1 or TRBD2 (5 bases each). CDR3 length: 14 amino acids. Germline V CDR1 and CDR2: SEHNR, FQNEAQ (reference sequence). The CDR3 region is CVSRSTGTLETQYF. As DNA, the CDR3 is TGTGTCAGCAGGTCGACCGGGACGTTGGAGACCCAGTACTTC.

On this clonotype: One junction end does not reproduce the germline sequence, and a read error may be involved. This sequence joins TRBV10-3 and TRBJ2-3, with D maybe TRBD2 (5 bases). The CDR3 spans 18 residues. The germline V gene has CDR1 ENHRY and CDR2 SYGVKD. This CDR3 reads CAISASSMINGGTDTQYF. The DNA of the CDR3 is TGTGCTATCAGTGCATCCTCAATGATTAACGGGGGCACAGATACGCAGTATTTT.

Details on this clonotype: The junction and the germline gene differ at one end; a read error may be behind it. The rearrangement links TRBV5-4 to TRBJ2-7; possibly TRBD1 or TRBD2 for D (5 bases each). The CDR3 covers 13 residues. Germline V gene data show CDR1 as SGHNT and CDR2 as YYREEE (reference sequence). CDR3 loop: CASSLTGTHKQYF. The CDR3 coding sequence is TGTGCCAGCAGCCTGACCGGGACCCACAAGCAGTATTTC.

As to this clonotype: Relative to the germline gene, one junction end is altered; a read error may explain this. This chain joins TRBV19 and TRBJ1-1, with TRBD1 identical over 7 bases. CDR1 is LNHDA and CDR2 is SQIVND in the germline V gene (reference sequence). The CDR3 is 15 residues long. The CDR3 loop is CASSLGQLGVTSVFF. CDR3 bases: TGTGCTAGTAGCCTGGGACAGCTTGGGGTAACATCGGTTTTCTTT.

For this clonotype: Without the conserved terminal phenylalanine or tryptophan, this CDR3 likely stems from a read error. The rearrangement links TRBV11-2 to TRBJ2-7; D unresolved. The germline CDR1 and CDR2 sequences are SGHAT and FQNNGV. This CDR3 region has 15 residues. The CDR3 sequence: CTSSSGRLYAREQYS. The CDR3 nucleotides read TGTACCAGCAGCTCCGGACGGCTATACGCGCGCGAGCAGTACTCC.

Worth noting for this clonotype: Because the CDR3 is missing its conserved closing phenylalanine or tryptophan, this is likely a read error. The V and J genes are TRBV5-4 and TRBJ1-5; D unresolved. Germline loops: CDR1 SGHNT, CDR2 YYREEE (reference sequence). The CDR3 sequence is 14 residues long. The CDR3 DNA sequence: TGTGCCAGGAGCTTGGGAGGAGGCAATCAGCCCCAGCATCTT. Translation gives CARSLGGGNQPQHL.

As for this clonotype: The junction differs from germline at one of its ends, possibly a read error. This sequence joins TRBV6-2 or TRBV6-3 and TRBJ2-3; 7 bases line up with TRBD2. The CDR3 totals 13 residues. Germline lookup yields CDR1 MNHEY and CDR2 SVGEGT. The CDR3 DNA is TGTGCCAGCAGCCCCAAGCGGGACGGACGGCAGTACTTT. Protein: CASSPKRDGRQYF.